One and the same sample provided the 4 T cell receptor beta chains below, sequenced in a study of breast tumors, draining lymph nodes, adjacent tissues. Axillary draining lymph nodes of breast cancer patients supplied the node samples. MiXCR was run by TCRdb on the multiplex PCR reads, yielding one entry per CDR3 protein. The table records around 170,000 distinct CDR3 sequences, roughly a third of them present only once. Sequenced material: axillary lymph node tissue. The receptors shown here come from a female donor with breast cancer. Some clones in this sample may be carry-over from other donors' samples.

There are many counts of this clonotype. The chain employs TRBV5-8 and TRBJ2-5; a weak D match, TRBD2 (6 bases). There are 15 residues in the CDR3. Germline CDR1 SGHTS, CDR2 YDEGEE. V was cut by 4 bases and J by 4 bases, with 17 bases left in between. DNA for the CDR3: TGTGCCAGCAGCCCCGATCTAGCGTCCACAGAGACCCAGTACTTC. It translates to CASSPDLASTETQYF.

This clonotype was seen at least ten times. Here the CDR3 DNA reads TGCAGTGCTGGCAGGGTGAACGAGCAGTACTTC. It yields the protein CSAGRVNEQYF. The chain is built from TRBV20-1 and TRBJ2-7; perhaps TRBD1 as D (5 bases). V lost 5 bases and J 5 bases, leaving 10 bases between the germline ends. The CDR3 covers 11 residues. From germline, CDR1 is DFQATT and CDR2 SNEGSKA (reference sequence).

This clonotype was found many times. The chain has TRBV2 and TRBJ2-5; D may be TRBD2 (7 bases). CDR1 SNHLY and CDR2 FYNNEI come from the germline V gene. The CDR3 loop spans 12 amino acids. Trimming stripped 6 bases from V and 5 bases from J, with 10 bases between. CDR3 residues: CASSEGGETQYF. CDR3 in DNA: TGTGCCAGCAGCGAGGGGGGGGAGACCCAGTACTTC. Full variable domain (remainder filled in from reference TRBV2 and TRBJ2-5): EPEVTQTPSHQVTQMGQEVILRCVPISNHLYFYWYRQILGQKVEFLVSFYNNEISEKSEIFDDQFSVERPDGSNFTLKIRSTKLEDSAMYFCASSEGGETQYFGPGTRLLVL.

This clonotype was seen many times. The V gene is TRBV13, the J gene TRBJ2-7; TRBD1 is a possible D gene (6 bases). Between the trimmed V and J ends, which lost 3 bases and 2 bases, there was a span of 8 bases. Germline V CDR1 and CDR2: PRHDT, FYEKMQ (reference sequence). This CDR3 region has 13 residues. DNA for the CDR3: TGTGCCAGCAGCTTCGAGGGGGCCTACGAGCAGTACTTC. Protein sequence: CASSFEGAYEQYF.